The clone carrying this TCR beta chain came up once. These data come from a study of blood T cells in healthy people across ages. Each donor supplied 8 to 10 milliliters of peripheral blood. The second PCR ran about 7 to 12 cycles with a sample-barcoded 5' primer and J-beta primers. Via MiXCR, TCRdb re-called the 5' RACE reads, giving one row per CDR3 protein. The sample has 1,300,000 or so distinct CDR3 sequences, approximately 59% seen once. The junction had 13 bases not matched to a gene; V was cut back by 4 bases and J by 10 bases. Germline V gene lookup returns CDR1 SEHNR and CDR2 FQNEAQ (reference sequence). CDR3 size: 16 residues.

The clonotype was recovered from a man between 18 and 35 years old in good health. The chain combines TRBV7-9 with TRBJ2-1; 10 nucleotides match TRBD1. Sequenced input: blood. Written as DNA, the CDR3 is TGTGCCAGCAGCTGGTACCGGGACAGGGGTCCCTACGAGCAGTTCTTC. It is translated as CASSWYRDRGPYEQFF.